This TCR beta chain was observed in a study of beta chain features in type 1 diabetes. This clone was counted a few times. The CDR3 consists of 15 residues. Looked up from germline, CDR1 is MNHEY and CDR2 is SVGAGI. Germline trimming cut 5 bases from V and 4 bases from J; bases unmatched to any gene: 9. Sequencing targeted expressed TCRB transcripts, as all isolated RNA had been reverse transcribed. Only in-frame clones appear in the TCRdb table, and some are missing; sequencing was by immunoSEQ multiplex PCR. This repertoire shows approximately 150,000 clones, roughly 9% found once; its top ten account for over 2%.

The rearrangement joins TRBV6-5 to TRBJ1-1, with 8 bases aligning to TRBD1. The sequence derives from a woman aged 18-30 years in good health. Source material: central memory CD4+ T cells from blood. CDR3 sequence reads: CASSTTGGPGTEAFF. DNA of the CDR3: TGTGCCAGCAGTACAACAGGGGGGCCGGGCACTGAAGCTTTCTTT.